The 5 T cell receptor beta chains below come from one sample, sequenced in a study of blood T cell repertoires in COVID-19. Profiling relied on immunoSEQ multiplex PCR, and the TCRdb table lists in-frame clones only, not all of them. The sample holds 200,000 to 300,000 clones, more than 70% seen once. Sequencing input: PBMCs or T cells enriched from blood (not recorded which). Receptors originate from a woman in her thirties or forties with acute COVID-19.

The count of this clone is one. The rearrangement links TRBV10-3 to TRBJ2-2; 8 bases fit TRBD2. After removal of 6 bases from V and 4 bases from J, the junction contained 4 bases not matched to a gene. Germline CDR1 ENHRY, CDR2 SYGVKD. CDR3 length equals 14 residues. CDR3 sequence reads: CAIRELAVTGELFF. Here the CDR3 DNA reads TGTGCCATCAGGGAACTAGCGGTCACCGGGGAGCTGTTTTTT.

The chain links TRBV6-2 or TRBV6-3 to TRBJ2-1; 11 nucleotides agree with TRBD2. Trimming removed 5 bases from V and 6 bases from J; junction bases left unmatched: 12. The CDR3 covers 17 residues. The germline CDR1 and CDR2 sequences are MNHEY and SVGEGT. Here the CDR3 DNA reads TGTGCCAGCAGTGCAGATAGCGGGAGGGCCAGGATCAATGAGCAGTTCTTC. Protein product: CASSADSGRARINEQFF.

V and J are TRBV19 and TRBJ1-1; unclear D gene. This CDR3 spans 15 amino acids. Germline CDR1 reads LNHDA; CDR2 reads SQIVND (reference sequence). V gave up 3 bases and J gave up 4 bases, with 15 bases separating them. The DNA for the CDR3 is TGTGCCAGTAGTATCCTGGCGCTGTCGGGCACTGAAGCTTTCTTT. It specifies CASSILALSGTEAFF.

This clone was observed a single time. V usage is TRBV7-9 and J usage is TRBJ2-1; 7 positions agree with TRBD1. The CDR3 extends over 16 amino acids. V shed 7 bases and J 8 bases; nucleotides not matched to a gene: 17. Germline V gene lookup returns CDR1 SEHNR and CDR2 FQNEAQ (reference sequence). The CDR3 nucleotides read TGTGCCAGCAATAGCCCTGCAGGGGGATTTGACGATGAGCAGTTCTTC. It codes for CASNSPAGGFDDEQFF.

The CDR3 loop is CASSEAPLGSTDTQYF. CDR3 sequence (DNA): TGCGCCAGCAGCGAGGCGCCGCTCGGGAGCACAGATACGCAGTATTTT. The V and J genes are TRBV5-1 and TRBJ2-3; D is unresolved. The CDR3 contains 16 residues. V was trimmed by 4 bases and J by 0 bases, leaving 15 bases between them. Germline V gene data show CDR1 as SGHRS and CDR2 as YFSETQ.